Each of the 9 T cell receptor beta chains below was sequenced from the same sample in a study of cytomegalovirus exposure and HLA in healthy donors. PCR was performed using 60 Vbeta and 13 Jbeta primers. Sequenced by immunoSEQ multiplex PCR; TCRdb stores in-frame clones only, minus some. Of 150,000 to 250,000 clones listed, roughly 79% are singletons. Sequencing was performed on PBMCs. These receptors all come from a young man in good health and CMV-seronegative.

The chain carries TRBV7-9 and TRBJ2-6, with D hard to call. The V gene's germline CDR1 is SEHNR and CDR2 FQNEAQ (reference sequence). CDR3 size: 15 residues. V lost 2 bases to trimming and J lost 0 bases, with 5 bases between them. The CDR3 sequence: CASSLTDSGANVLTF. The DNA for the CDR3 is TGTGCCAGCAGCTTAACAGACTCTGGGGCCAACGTCCTGACTTTC. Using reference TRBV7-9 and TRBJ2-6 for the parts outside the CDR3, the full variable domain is DTGVSQNPRHKITKRGQNVTFRCDPISEHNRLYWYRQTLGQGPEFLTYFQNEAQLEKSRLLSDRFSAERPKGSFSTLEIQRTEQGDSAMYLCASSLTDSGANVLTFGAGSRLTVL.

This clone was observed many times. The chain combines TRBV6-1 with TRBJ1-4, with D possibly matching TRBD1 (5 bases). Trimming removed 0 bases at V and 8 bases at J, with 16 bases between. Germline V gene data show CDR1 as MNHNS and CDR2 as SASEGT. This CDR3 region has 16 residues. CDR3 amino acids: CASSEALRGTREKLFF. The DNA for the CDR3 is TGTGCCAGCAGTGAAGCGCTTCGGGGGACCAGGGAAAAACTGTTTTTT.

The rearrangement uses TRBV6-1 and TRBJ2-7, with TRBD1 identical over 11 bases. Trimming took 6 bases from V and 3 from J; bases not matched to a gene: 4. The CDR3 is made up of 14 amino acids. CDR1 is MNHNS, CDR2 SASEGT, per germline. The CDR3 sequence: CASRPGQGGYEQYF. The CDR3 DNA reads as TGTGCCAGCAGACCGGGACAGGGGGGCTACGAGCAGTACTTC.

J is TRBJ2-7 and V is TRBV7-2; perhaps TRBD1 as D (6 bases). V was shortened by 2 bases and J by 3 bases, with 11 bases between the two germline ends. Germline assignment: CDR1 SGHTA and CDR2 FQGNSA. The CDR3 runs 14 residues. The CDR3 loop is CASSLQGSFYEQYF. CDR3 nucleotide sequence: TGTGCCAGCAGCTTACAGGGGTCTTTCTACGAGCAGTACTTC.

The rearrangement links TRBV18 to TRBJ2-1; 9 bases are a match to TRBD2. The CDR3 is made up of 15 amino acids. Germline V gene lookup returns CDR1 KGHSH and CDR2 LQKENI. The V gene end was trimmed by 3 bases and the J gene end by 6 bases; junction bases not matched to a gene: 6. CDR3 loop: CASSPGLAGANEQFF. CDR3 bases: TGTGCCAGCTCACCTGGCTTAGCGGGGGCCAATGAGCAGTTCTTC.

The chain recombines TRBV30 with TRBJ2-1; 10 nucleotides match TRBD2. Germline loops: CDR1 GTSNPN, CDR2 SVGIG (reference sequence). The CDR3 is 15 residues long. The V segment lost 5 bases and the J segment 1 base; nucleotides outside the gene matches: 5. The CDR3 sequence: CAWSLTSGSYNEQFF. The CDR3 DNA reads TGTGCCTGGTCATTGACTAGCGGGTCCTACAATGAGCAGTTCTTC.

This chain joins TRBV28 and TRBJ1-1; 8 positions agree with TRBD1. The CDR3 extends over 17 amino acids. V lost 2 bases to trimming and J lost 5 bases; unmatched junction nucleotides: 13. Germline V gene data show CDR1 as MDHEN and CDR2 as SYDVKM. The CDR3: CASSLAGQGARDTEAFF. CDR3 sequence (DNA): TGTGCCAGCAGTTTAGCAGGTCAGGGGGCGAGGGATACTGAAGCTTTCTTT. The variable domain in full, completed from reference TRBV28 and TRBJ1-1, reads DVKVTQSSRYLVKRTGEKVFLECVQDMDHENMFWYRQDPGLGLRLIYFSYDVKMKEKGDIPEGYSVSREKKERFSLILESASTNQTSMYLCASSLAGQGARDTEAFFGQGTRLTVV.

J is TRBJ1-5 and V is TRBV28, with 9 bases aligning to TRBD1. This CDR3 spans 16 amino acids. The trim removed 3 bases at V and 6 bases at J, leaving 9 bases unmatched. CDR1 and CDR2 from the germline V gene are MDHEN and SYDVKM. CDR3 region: CASSFQGQGFGQPQHF. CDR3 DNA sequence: TGTGCCAGCAGTTTCCAGGGACAGGGATTCGGTCAGCCCCAGCATTTT.

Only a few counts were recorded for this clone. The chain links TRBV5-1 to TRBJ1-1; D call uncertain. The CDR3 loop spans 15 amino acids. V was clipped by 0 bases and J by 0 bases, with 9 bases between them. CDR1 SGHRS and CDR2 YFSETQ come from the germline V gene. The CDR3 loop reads CASSLATNMNTEAFF. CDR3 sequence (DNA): TGCGCCAGCAGCTTGGCCACAAACATGAACACTGAAGCTTTCTTT.